This T cell receptor (beta chain) was identified in a study of CD4 and CD8 cells across lung adenocarcinoma regions. Donors had localized lung adenocarcinoma, a non-small cell lung cancer. The germline gives CDR1 MNHNS, CDR2 SASEGT. CDR3 length equals 13 residues. V lost 7 bases to trimming and J lost 10 bases, with 19 bases between them. TCRdb reanalysed the PCR reads using MiXCR and keeps one entry per CDR3 protein. The top ten hold 30% to 40% of the sample, which has about 11,000 distinct CDR3 sequences, about 50% seen once. Sequenced input: CD8+ T cells from the center of a lung tumor. The rearrangement uses TRBV6-1 and TRBJ2-5; either TRBD1 or TRBD2 may supply D (5 bases each). The TCR originated in a female donor with lung adenocarcinoma. The CD4 and CD8 labels of this study may be unreliable. CDR3 residues: CASTGTPLGGQYF. In nucleotides, the CDR3 is TGTGCCAGCACCGGGACCCCGCTAGGTGGCCAGTACTTC.